Shown below are 9 T cell receptor beta chains from a single sample sequenced in a study of shared clonotypes between healthy human individuals. The naive CD8 fraction comprised CD45RO-negative cells positively selected for CCR7 and excluded terminally differentiated effector memory CD45RA+ cells. This table comes from immunoSEQ multiplex PCR, and its TCRdb copy is limited to in-frame clones, with some not included. The data show around 650,000 clones, approximately 96% seen once. Input material: naive CD8+ T cells sorted from blood. The receptors shown here come from a woman aged 30 to 39 in good health.

J is TRBJ1-1 and V is TRBV2; unclear D gene. V gave up 2 bases and J gave up 5 bases, with 9 bases separating them. The germline gives CDR1 SNHLY, CDR2 FYNNEI. CDR3 length: 13 amino acids. The CDR3 bases are TGTGCCAGCAGTGAATGGCAGGCAACTGAAGCTTTCTTT. It translates to CASSEWQATEAFF.

The V call is TRBV7-9, the J call TRBJ1-3; possibly TRBD1 for D (6 bases). V was shortened by 5 bases and J by 4 bases, with 12 bases between the two germline ends. Germline lookup yields CDR1 SEHNR and CDR2 FQNEAQ (reference sequence). The CDR3 sequence is 14 residues long. The CDR3 bases are TGTGCCAGCAGCGCCGGGACATCGGGAAACACCATATATTTT. This gives the protein CASSAGTSGNTIYF.

V and J are TRBV27 and TRBJ2-7, with 7 nucleotides matching TRBD1. The germline gives CDR1 MNHEY, CDR2 SMNVEV (reference sequence). The length of the CDR3 is 16 residues. V gave up 5 bases and J gave up 3 bases; unmatched junction bases: 13. The CDR3 DNA reads as TGTGCCAGCAGTCCCTCGACAGGGCCGCAGTTCTACGAGCAGTACTTC. Translating it yields CASSPSTGPQFYEQYF.

V usage is TRBV19 and J usage is TRBJ1-5, with D possibly matching TRBD1 (5 bases). Trimming shortened V by 5 bases and J by 7 bases, and 12 bases separated the two germline ends. This CDR3 contains 13 residues. Germline V gene data show CDR1 as LNHDA and CDR2 as SQIVND (reference sequence). The CDR3 coding sequence is TGTGCCAGTAGTTGGGGCTATCGGCAGCCCCAGCATTTT. It codes for CASSWGYRQPQHF.

This CDR3 reads CASSEAGLTRETQYF. Here the CDR3 DNA reads TGTGCCAGCAGTGAAGCCGGGCTAACTCGGGAGACCCAGTACTTC. V gene TRBV2 combines with J gene TRBJ2-5; D not certain. Germline V gene lookup returns CDR1 SNHLY and CDR2 FYNNEI. CDR3 length: 15 amino acids. Trimming stripped 0 bases from V and 5 bases from J, with 13 bases between. Full variable domain (remainder filled in from reference TRBV2 and TRBJ2-5): EPEVTQTPSHQVTQMGQEVILRCVPISNHLYFYWYRQILGQKVEFLVSFYNNEISEKSEIFDDQFSVERPDGSNFTLKIRSTKLEDSAMYFCASSEAGLTRETQYFGPGTRLLVL.

This chain uses TRBV5-4 with TRBJ2-1; 8 positions agree with TRBD2. Losses at the gene ends were 4 bases for V and 6 bases for J; bases not matched to a gene: 12. The CDR3 is made up of 16 amino acids. Germline V gene sequence: CDR1 SGHNT, CDR2 YYREEE (reference sequence). CDR3 sequence (DNA): TGTGCCAGCAGCCTGAATGGGCGGGGGGCTATCAATGAGCAGTTCTTC. Residues: CASSLNGRGAINEQFF.

V is TRBV10-3 and J is TRBJ1-1; no clear D gene. The CDR3 totals 15 residues. Germline V gene data show CDR1 as ENHRY and CDR2 as SYGVKD. V shed 0 bases and J shed 1 base, with 9 bases lying between them. The CDR3 region has the DNA TGTGCCATCAGTGAGTCTTCTATCAGGAACACTGAAGCTTTCTTT. Encoded protein: CAISESSIRNTEAFF.

This clone was counted once. V gene TRBV7-6 combines with J gene TRBJ1-4, with TRBD1 as a possible D gene (6 bases). Trimming stripped 5 bases from V and 7 bases from J, with 14 bases between. CDR1 is SGHVS and CDR2 is FNYEAQ in the germline V gene. There are 14 residues in the CDR3. The CDR3 region is CASSPYLGAEKLFF. For the CDR3, the DNA is TGTGCCAGCAGCCCATACCTGGGGGCTGAAAAACTGTTTTTT.

This clone was counted only a few times. This sequence joins TRBV7-9 and TRBJ1-2; no firm D call. This CDR3 has 14 amino acids. V gave up 3 bases and J gave up 6 bases, with 14 bases separating them. Germline CDR1 is SEHNR and CDR2 is FQNEAQ (reference sequence). CDR3 sequence reads: CASSLGPPPNGYTF. The CDR3 coding sequence is TGTGCCAGCAGCTTGGGCCCTCCTCCCAATGGCTACACCTTC.